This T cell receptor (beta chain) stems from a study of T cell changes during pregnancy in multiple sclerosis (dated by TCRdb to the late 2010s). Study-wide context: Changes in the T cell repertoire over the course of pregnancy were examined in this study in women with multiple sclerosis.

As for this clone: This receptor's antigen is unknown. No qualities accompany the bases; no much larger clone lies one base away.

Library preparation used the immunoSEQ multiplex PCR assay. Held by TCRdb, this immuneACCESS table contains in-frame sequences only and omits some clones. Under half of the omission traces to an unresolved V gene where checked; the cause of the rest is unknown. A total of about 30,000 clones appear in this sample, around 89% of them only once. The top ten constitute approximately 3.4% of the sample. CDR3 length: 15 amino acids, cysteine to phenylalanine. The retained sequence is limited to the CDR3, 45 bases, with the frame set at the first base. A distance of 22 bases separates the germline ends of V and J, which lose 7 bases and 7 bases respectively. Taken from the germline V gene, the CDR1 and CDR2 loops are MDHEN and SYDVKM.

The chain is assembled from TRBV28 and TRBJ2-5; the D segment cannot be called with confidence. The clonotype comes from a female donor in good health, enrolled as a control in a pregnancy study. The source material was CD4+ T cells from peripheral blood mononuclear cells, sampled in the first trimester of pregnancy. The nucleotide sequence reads TGTGCCAGCACTACTGGGTGGCAGGCCCCCCGGACCCAGTACTTC. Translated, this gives CASTTGWQAPRTQYF.